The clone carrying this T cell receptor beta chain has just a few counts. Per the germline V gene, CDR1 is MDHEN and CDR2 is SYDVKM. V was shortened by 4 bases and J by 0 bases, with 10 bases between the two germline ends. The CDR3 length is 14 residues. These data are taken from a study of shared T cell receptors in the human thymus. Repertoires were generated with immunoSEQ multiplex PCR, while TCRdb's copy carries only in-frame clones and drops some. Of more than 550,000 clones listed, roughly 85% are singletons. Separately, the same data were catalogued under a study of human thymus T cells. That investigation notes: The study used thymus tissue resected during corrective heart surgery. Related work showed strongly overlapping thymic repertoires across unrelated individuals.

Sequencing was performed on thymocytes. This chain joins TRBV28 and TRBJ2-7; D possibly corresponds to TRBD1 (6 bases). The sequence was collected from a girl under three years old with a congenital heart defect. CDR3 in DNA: TGTGCCAGCAGTTCCGACAGGAGCTCCTACGAGCAGTACTTC. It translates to CASSSDRSSYEQYF. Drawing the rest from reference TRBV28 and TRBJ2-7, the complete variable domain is DVKVTQSSRYLVKRTGEKVFLECVQDMDHENMFWYRQDPGLGLRLIYFSYDVKMKEKGDIPEGYSVSREKKERFSLILESASTNQTSMYLCASSSDRSSYEQYFGPGTRLTVT.